This entry describes one T cell receptor (beta chain). Clones were sequenced by immunoSEQ multiplex PCR, and TCRdb holds only the in-frame ones, with some missing. The repertoire holds about 28,000 clones, with around 85% as singletons. There are 13 residues in the CDR3. V was shortened by 2 bases and J by 3 bases, with 7 bases between the two germline ends. Germline V lookup: CDR1 SGHTA, CDR2 FQGNSA. The sample is drawn from a study of STAT5B mutations in CD4+ large granular lymphocyte leukemia. Sequencing was performed on CD4+ T cells from blood buffy coats. The chain couples TRBV7-2 to TRBJ1-1; D uncertain. The receptor's source is a human donor in good health. The CDR3 is CASSLTEHTEAFF. The DNA for the CDR3 is TGTGCCAGCAGCTTAACGGAGCACACTGAAGCTTTCTTT.